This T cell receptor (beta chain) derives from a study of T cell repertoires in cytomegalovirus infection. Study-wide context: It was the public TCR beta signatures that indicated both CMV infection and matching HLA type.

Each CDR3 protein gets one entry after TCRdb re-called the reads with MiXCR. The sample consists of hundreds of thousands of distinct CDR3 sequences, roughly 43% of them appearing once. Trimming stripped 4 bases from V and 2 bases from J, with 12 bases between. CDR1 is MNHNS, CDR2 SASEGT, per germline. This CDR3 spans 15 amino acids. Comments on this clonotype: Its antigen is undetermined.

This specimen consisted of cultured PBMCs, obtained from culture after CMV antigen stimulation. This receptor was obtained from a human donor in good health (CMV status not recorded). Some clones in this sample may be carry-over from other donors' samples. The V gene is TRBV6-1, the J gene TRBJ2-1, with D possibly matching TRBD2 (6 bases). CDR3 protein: CASSALATTYNEQFF. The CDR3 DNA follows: TGTGCCAGCAGTGCCCTAGCGACCACCTACAATGAGCAGTTCTTC.